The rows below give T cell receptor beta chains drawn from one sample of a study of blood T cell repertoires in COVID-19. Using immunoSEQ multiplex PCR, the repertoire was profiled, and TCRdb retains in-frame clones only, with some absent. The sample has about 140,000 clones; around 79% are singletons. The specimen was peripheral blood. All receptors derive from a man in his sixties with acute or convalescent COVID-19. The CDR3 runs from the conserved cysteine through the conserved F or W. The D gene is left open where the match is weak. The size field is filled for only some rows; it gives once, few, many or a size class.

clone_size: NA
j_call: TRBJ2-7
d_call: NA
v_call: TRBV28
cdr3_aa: CASSLEGRYEQYF
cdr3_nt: TGTGCCAGCAGTTTGGAGGGCAGGTACGAGCAGTACTTC

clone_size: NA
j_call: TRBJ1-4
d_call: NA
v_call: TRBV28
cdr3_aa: CASSLVGVGANEKLFF
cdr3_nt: TGTGCCAGCAGTTTGGTTGGGGTAGGGGCTAATGAAAAACTGTTTTTT

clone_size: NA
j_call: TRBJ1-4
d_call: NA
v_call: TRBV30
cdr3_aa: CAFSPLDEKLFF
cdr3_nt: TGTGCCTTCTCCCCCCTTGATGAAAAACTGTTTTTT

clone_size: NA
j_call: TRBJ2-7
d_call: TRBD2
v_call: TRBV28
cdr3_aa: CASTSLAGVPYEQYF
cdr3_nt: TGTGCCAGCACCTCCCTAGCGGGGGTCCCCTACGAGCAGTACTTC

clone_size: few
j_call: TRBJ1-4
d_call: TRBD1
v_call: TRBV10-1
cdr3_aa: CASISGTGQIASTNEKLFF
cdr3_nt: TGCGCCAGCATCTCCGGGACAGGGCAAATCGCTTCGACTAATGAAAAACTGTTTTTT

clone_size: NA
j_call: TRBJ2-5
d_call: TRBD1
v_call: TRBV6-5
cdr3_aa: CASTDRVVETQYF
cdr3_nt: TGTGCCAGCACCGACAGGGTGGTAGAGACCCAGTACTTC

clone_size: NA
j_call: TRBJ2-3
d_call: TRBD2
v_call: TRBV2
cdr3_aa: CASSARPPGLAGSTDTQYF
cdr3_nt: TGTGCCAGCAGTGCCCGCCCTCCGGGACTAGCGGGAAGCACAGATACGCAGTATTTT

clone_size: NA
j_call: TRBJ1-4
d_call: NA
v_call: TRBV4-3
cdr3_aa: CASSQGPGEKLFF
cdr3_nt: TGCGCCAGCAGCCAAGGGCCGGGGGAAAAACTGTTTTTT

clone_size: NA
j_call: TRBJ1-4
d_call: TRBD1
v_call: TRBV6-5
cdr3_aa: CASSYSGRGSGEKLFF
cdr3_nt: TGTGCCAGCAGTTACTCTGGCAGGGGGTCCGGGGAAAAACTGTTTTTT

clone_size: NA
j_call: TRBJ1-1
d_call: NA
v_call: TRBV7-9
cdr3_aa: CASSPYRNRESAFF
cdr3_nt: TGTGCCAGCAGCCCTTACCGAAACAGGGAATCGGCTTTCTTT

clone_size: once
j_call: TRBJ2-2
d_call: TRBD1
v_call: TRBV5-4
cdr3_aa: CASSPPTGGEVAGELFF
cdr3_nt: TGTGCCAGCAGCCCCCCGACAGGGGGCGAGGTGGCCGGGGAGCTGTTTTTT

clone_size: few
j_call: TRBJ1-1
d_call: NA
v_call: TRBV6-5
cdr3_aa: CASREGTEAFF
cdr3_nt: TGTGCCAGCAGGGAGGGGACTGAAGCTTTCTTT

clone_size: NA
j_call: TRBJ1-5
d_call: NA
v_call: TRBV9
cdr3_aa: CASSVEAQGTQPQHF
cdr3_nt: TGTGCCAGCAGCGTAGAAGCGCAGGGGACTCAGCCCCAGCATTTT

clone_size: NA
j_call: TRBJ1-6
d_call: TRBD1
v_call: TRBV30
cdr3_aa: CAYRRGTRNSPLHF
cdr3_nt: TGTGCCTACCGCAGGGGGACGAGAAATTCACCCCTCCACTTT

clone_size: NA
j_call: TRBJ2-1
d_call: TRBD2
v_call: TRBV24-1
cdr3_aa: CATGTSGPSSYNEQFF
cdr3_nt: TGTGCCACCGGGACTAGCGGGCCGAGCTCCTACAATGAGCAGTTCTTC

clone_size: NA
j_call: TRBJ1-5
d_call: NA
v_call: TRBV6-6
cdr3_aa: CASSYSGGNNQPQHF
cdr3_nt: TGTGCCAGCAGTTACTCGGGAGGGAACAATCAGCCCCAGCATTTT

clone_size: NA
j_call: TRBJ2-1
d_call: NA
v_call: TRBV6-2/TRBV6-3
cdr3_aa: CASSNRDHEQFF
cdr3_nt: TGTGCCAGCAGTAACAGGGATCATGAGCAGTTCTTC

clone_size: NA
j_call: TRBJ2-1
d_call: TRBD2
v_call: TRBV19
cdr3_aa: CASSSLAGSYNEQFF
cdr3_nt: TGTGCCAGTAGTTCTCTAGCGGGTTCCTACAATGAGCAGTTCTTC

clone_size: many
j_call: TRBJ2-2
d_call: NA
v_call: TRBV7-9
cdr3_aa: CASSKEIGELFF
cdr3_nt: TGTGCCAGCAGCAAGGAGATCGGGGAGCTGTTTTTT

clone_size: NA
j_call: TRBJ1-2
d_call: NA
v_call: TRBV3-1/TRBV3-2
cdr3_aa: CASSQVSGLRYGYTF
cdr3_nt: TGTGCCAGCAGCCAAGTATCTGGTCTACGCTATGGCTACACCTTC

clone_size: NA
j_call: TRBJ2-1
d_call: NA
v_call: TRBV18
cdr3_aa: CASSPSGSSYNEQFF
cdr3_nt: TGTGCCAGCTCCCCCAGCGGAAGCTCCTACAATGAGCAGTTCTTC

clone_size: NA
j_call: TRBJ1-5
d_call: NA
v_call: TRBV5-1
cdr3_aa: CARSLGGGGQPQHF
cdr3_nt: TGCGCCCGCAGCTTGGGGGGGGGAGGTCAGCCCCAGCATTTT

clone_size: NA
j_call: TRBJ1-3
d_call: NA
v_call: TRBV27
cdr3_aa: CASSVGAGLSGNTIYF
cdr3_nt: TGTGCCAGCAGTGTCGGAGCGGGTCTCTCTGGAAACACCATATATTTT

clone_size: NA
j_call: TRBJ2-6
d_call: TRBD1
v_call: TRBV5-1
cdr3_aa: CASSADRGSSGANVLTF
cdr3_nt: TGCGCCAGCAGCGCGGACAGGGGGAGCTCTGGGGCCAACGTCCTGACTTTC

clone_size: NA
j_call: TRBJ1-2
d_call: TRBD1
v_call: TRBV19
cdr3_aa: CATRTGGNYGYTF
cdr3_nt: TGTGCCACTCGGACAGGGGGTAACTATGGCTACACCTTC

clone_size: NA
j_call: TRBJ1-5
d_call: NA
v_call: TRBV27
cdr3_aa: CASSLYRGNQPQHF
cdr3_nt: TGTGCCAGCAGTCTTTACAGGGGCAATCAGCCCCAGCATTTT

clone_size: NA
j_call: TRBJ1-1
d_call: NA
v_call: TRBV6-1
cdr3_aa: CASSDWGLLNTEAFF
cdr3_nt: TGTGCCAGCAGTGATTGGGGGCTGCTGAACACTGAAGCTTTCTTT

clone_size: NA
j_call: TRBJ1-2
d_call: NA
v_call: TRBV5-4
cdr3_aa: CASSMRGANYGYTF
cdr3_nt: TGTGCCAGCAGCATGCGGGGCGCTAACTATGGCTACACCTTC

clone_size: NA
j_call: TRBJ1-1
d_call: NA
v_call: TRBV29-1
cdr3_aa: CSVGYYGTEAFF
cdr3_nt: TGCAGCGTGGGTTACTACGGCACTGAAGCTTTCTTT

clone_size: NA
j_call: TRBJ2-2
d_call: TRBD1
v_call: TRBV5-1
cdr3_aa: CASSFQGAGELFF
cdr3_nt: TGCGCCAGCAGCTTTCAGGGGGCTGGGGAGCTGTTTTTT

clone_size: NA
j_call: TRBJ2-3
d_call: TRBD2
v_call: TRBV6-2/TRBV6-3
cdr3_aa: CASSYPRDSGKADTQYF
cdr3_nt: TGTGCCAGCAGTTACCCTCGGGATAGCGGGAAGGCAGATACGCAGTATTTT

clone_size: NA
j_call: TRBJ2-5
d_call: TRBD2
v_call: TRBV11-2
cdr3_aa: CASSLETSGSWGTQYF
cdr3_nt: TGTGCCAGCAGCTTAGAAACTAGCGGGAGCTGGGGGACCCAGTACTTC

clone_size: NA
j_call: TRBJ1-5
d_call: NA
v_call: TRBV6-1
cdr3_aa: CASSEYAEGWYQPQHF
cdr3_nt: TGTGCCAGCAGTGAGTACGCGGAGGGTTGGTATCAGCCCCAGCATTTT

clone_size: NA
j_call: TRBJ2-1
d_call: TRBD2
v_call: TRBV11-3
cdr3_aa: CASSEGGLAGEGEQFF
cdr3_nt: TGTGCCAGCAGCGAAGGGGGACTAGCGGGAGAGGGTGAGCAGTTCTTC

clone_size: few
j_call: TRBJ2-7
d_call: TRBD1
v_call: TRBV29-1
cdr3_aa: CSVGGTGLREQYF
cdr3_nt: TGCAGCGTTGGTGGGACAGGGCTGAGGGAGCAGTACTTC

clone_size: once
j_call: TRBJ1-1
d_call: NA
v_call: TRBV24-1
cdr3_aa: CAKRRGRTEAFF
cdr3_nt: TGTGCCAAACGCCGGGGAAGGACTGAAGCTTTCTTT

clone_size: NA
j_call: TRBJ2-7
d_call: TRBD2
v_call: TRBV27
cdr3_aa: CASTASGSSSYEQYF
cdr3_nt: TGTGCCAGCACGGCTAGCGGGAGTTCTTCCTACGAGCAGTACTTC

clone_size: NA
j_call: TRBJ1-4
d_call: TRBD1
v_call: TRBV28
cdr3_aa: CASTLTGAGEKLFF
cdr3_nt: TGTGCCAGCACCTTGACAGGGGCAGGGGAAAAACTGTTTTTT

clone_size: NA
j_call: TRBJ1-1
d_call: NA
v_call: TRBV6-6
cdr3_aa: CASSSSYGNTEAFF
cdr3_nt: TGTGCCAGCAGTTCTTCCTACGGGAACACTGAAGCTTTCTTT

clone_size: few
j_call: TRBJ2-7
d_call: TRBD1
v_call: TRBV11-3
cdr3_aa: CASSAGGSYEQYF
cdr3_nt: TGTGCCAGCAGCGCAGGGGGCTCCTACGAGCAGTACTTC

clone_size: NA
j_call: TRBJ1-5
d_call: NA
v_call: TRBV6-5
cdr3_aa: CASSSYQSPIVQPQHF
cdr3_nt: TGTGCCAGCAGTTCATATCAATCCCCAATAGTTCAGCCCCAGCATTTT

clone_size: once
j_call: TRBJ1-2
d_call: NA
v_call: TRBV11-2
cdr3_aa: CASSLARGNYGYTF
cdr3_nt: TGTGCCAGCAGCTTAGCGAGGGGGAACTATGGCTACACCTTC

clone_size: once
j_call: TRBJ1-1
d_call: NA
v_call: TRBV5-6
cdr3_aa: CASSLGPGFNTEAFF
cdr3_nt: TGTGCCAGCAGCTTGGGACCGGGGTTTAACACTGAAGCTTTCTTT

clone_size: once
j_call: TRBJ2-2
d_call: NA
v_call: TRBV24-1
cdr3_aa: CATSEVLTGELFF
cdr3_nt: TGTGCCACCAGTGAGGTCCTAACCGGGGAGCTGTTTTTT

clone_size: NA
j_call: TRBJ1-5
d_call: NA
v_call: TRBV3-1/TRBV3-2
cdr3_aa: CASSQDRGQPQHF
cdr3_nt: TGTGCCAGCAGCCAAGATAGGGGGCAGCCCCAGCATTTT

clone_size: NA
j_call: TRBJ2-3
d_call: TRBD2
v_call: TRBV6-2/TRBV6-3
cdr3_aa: CASSYGTSGSGADTQYF
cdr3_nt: TGTGCCAGCAGTTATGGGACTAGCGGGAGTGGCGCAGATACGCAGTATTTT

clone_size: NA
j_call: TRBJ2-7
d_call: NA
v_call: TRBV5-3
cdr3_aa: CARSGGQLYEQYF
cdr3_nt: TGTGCCAGAAGCGGGGGACAACTCTACGAGCAGTACTTC

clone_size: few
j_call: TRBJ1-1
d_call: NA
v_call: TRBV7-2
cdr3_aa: CASSLDGRREAFF
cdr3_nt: TGTGCCAGCAGCTTAGATGGGAGGCGCGAAGCTTTCTTT

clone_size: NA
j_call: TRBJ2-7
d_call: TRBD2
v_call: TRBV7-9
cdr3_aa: CASSLGSGSFDEQYF
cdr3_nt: TGTGCCAGCAGCTTAGGCAGCGGGAGCTTCGACGAGCAGTACTTC

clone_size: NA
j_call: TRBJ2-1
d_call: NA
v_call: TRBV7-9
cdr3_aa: CASSLPSSDEQFF
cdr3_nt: TGTGCCAGCAGCTTACCCAGTTCCGATGAGCAGTTCTTC

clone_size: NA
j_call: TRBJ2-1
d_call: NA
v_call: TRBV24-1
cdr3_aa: CATSDRNRGNEQFF
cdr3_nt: TGTGCCACCAGTGACCGGAACCGAGGCAATGAGCAGTTCTTC

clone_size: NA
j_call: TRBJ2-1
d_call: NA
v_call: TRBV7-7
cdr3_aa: CASSLEVGPYNEQFF
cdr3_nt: TGTGCTAGCAGCTTAGAGGTGGGGCCCTACAATGAGCAGTTCTTC

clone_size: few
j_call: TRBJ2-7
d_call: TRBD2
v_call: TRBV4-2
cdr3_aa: CASSRQREGIYEQYF
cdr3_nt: TGTGCCAGCAGCCGTCAGCGGGAGGGCATCTACGAGCAGTACTTC

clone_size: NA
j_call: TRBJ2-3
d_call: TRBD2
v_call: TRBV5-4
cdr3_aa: CASSLAGRGADTQYF
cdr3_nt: TGTGCCAGCAGCCTAGCGGGACGCGGGGCAGATACGCAGTATTTT